A selection of T cell receptor beta chains follows, all from one sample in a study of cytomegalovirus exposure and HLA in healthy donors. Clones were sequenced by immunoSEQ multiplex PCR, and TCRdb holds only the in-frame ones, with some missing. The sample lists about 130,000 clones; roughly three quarters were seen once. The sequencing sample was made of PBMCs. Source of these receptors: a woman aged 40-49 years in good health and CMV-seronegative. CDR3s include the opening cysteine and the closing phenylalanine or tryptophan. The D gene is left open where the match is weak. Size values are once, few and many counts, or a class for expanded clones, and some rows have none.

j_call cdr3_length clone_size v_call d_call cdr3_nt cdr3_aa
TRBJ2-3 15 . TRBV19 . TGTGCCAGTAGTATGGGGGCGCGGGTCCTAGATACGCAGTATTTT CASSMGARVLDTQYF
TRBJ2-1 15 few TRBV6-5 . TGTGCCAGCAGCCGGGGACTCCCCGGGGGCAATGAGCAGTTCTTC CASSRGLPGGNEQFF
TRBJ2-5 13 few TRBV29-1 . TGCAGCGTTGAATCAGGGGGGACAGAGACCCAGTACTTC CSVESGGTETQYF
TRBJ1-4 12 . TRBV30 . TGTGCCTGGAGTGTCCGACAGGAAAAACTGTTTTTT CAWSVRQEKLFF
TRBJ1-2 15 . TRBV7-5 . TGTGTCAGAACCTGTGTTCTTCAGGCTAACTATGGCTACACCTTC CVRTCVLQANYGYTF
TRBJ2-5 15 . TRBV18 TRBD1 TGTGCCAGCTCACCCAATCACAGGGGGCAAGAGACCCAGTACTTC CASSPNHRGQETQYF
TRBJ1-2 15 . TRBV9 . TGTGCCAGCAGCTCTACCCGAGGGGGTGACTATGGCTACACCTTC CASSSTRGGDYGYTF
TRBJ1-5 15 . TRBV28 . TGTGCCAGCAGTGAGGAGGGACGAGGAAATCAGCCCCAGCATTTT CASSEEGRGNQPQHF
TRBJ1-6 15 . TRBV6-1 TRBD1 TGTGCCAGCAGCTCCCGGGACAGGGGGAATTCACCCCTCCACTTT CASSSRDRGNSPLHF
TRBJ2-3 16 once TRBV30 TRBD2 TGTGCCTGGAGCGGGGGAGCGGGGGGGGTATTAGATACGCAGTATTTT CAWSGGAGGVLDTQYF
TRBJ1-3 12 . TRBV19 . TGTGCCAGTAGCCTCCTTGGAAACACCATATATTTT CASSLLGNTIYF
TRBJ2-1 14 . TRBV5-1 . TGCGCCAGCAGCTTGGCCCGACTCGACAATGAGCAGTTCTTC CASSLARLDNEQFF
TRBJ1-3 14 . TRBV15 TRBD1 TGTGCCACCATAGACAGGGGAGGTGGAAACACCATATATTTT CATIDRGGGNTIYF
TRBJ2-7 16 . TRBV18 . TGTGCCAGCTCACCACCGACAAACCCCGGGGCCTACGAGCAGTACTTC CASSPPTNPGAYEQYF
TRBJ2-3 15 . TRBV11-2 TRBD1 TGTGCCAGCAGCTTTCGAGACAGGGTTACAGATACGCAGTATTTT CASSFRDRVTDTQYF